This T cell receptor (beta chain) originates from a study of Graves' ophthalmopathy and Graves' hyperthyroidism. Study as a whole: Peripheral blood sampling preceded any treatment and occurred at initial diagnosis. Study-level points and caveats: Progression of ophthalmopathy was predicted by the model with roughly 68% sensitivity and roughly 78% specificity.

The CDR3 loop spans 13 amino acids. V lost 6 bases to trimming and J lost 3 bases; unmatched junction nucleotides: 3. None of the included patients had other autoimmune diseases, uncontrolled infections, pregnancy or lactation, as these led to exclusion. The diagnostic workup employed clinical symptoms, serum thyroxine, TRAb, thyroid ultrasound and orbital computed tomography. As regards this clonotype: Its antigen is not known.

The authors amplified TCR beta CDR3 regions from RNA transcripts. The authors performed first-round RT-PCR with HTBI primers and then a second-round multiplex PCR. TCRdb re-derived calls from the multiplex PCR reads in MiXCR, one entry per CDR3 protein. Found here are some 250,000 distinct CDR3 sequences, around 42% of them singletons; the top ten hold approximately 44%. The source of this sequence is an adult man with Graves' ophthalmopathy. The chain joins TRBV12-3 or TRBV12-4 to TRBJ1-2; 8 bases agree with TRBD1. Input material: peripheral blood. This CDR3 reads CASRSTGDYGYTF. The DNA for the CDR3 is TGTGCCAGCAGATCGACAGGGGACTATGGCTACACCTTC.